The present TCR beta chain was sequenced within a study of blood T cell repertoires in COVID-19. Study summary: Sites across the United States, Italy and Spain contributed samples from acute and convalescent COVID-19. PBMCs, B-cell-depleted T cells, or T cells were the source of the cDNA or gDNA that made up the material.

Original data processing: Amplification of reference gene primers was used by the study to estimate nucleated cell counts. Measured with immunoSEQ multiplex PCR; TCRdb has only the in-frame clones, and not every one. V and J calls plus clone size are reproduced from that table; the DNA served to infer D and trimming. The top ten clones hold more than 5% of a sample with about 110,000 clones, about 79% of them seen once. Those enrolled in Seattle joined during active infection and were followed longitudinally afterward. Sequencing was carried out using peripheral blood. The TCR sequence derives from an elderly man with COVID-19, enrolled during active disease.

This CDR3 reads CASRSGELYGYTF. For the CDR3, the DNA is TGTGCCAGCAGATCGGGAGAGCTCTATGGCTACACCTTC. The chain has TRBV7-9 and TRBJ1-2, with unresolved D. V dropped 6 bases and J dropped 4 bases, with 12 bases sitting between them. The V gene's germline CDR1 is SEHNR and CDR2 FQNEAQ (reference sequence). The CDR3 has 13 residues.